This entry concerns a single T cell receptor (beta chain). Its antigen is unknown. Within one base of it there is no much larger clone, and no base qualities were kept. TCRbeta CDR3 regions were amplified from genomic DNA by means of the immunoSEQ Assay, a bias-controlled multiplex PCR. The authors processed their data as follows. Nucleated cell counts per sample were estimated from amplification of reference gene primers within the assay. To quantify the absolute abundance of each unique TCRbeta CDR3 rearrangement, sequence reads were collapsed and filtered. For each sample, productive Simpson clonality was calculated as the square root of Simpson's diversity index over productive rearrangements. TCRdb took over this immuneACCESS table, retaining in-frame rearrangements with V and J assigned. Such tables are incomplete; in checked studies, under half of the missing clones stem from an unresolved V gene, and the remainder is unexplained. Clone size and V and J calls were adopted from that table, with D and trimming inferred from the DNA. The sample contains 75,000 to 100,000 clones, 70% to 90% of them found a single time. 3.5% to 5.5% of the sample is held by the ten biggest clonotypes.

This record comes from a study of blood T cell repertoires in COVID-19 (dated by TCRdb to about 2020). About the investigation overall: Samples from collaborators originated in the United States, Italy and Spain and spanned both the acute and convalescent phases of COVID-19. The prospective study material was composed of cDNA or gDNA derived from T cells, B-cell-depleted T cells, or PBMCs. Subjects who had been exposed to COVID-19, were actively infected with it, or had recovered from it provided the deeply sampled blood TCRbeta repertoires that made up the dataset. The repertoires were made available in a free public database intended to serve as a resource for research on the immune response to SARS-CoV-2. The samples were drawn from the first 160 participants of the ongoing ImmuneRACE study and from roughly 1,300 subjects provided by 6 global collaborators. Nearly every sample came with metadata listing a de-identified subject ID, COVID-19 status, age in years and sex. Where HLA class I and class II types were available, the types were taken from metadata supplied by the sample provider, not from assay-based typing. Overall results and qualifications from the work: The amount of clinical and demographic metadata varied by source and participant and was provided uncurated.

Whole blood was collected in K2EDTA tubes by collaborating institutions according to the institutions' own protocols. For TCRbeta analysis, collaborator samples were shipped as frozen whole blood, as isolated PBMCs, or as DNA extracted from either sample type. V is cut by 0 bases and J by 1 base, and the space between the germline ends is 8 bases. The CDR3 contains 15 residues, cysteine and phenylalanine counted. Kept here is only the CDR3 DNA, which spans 45 bases and is read in frame from base 1. CDR1 and CDR2, per the germline V gene (reference sequence), are SGHKS and YYEKEE. The sample consisted of peripheral blood. This sequence originates from a man aged 65 to 85 with acute or convalescent COVID-19. Recombination connected TRBV5-5 to TRBJ1-5; the D gene cannot be named for sure. The nucleotide sequence reads as follows: TGTGCCAGCAGCTTGGGTGAGAGGAGCAATCAGCCCCAGCATTTT. Translated, it gives CASSLGERSNQPQHF.